This TCR beta chain was identified in a study of CD8 T cells in ankylosing spondylitis. Study-wide points: Seemingly characteristic of ankylosing spondylitis blood was a TCR beta motif consisting of about 8 highly homologous variants. There was reportedly significant enrichment of clones that were disease-linked in matched ankylosing spondylitis synovial fluid.

In this sample, this clonotype turned up a few times. Antigen specificity is unknown. Quantitative 5'-RACE with molecular barcodes was used to make the TCR beta libraries. TCRdb processed the 5' RACE reads anew with MiXCR; each CDR3 protein has one entry. The sample carries about 700,000 distinct CDR3 sequences, around 19% recorded once. V lost 0 bases to trimming and J lost 0 bases, with 5 bases between them. The V gene's germline CDR1 is KGHSH and CDR2 LQKENI. There are 14 residues in the CDR3. The source of this sequence is a male donor with ankylosing spondylitis. The chain links TRBV18 to TRBJ1-1; D remains unclear. The sequencing input was blood, either unsorted or a sorted T cell fraction (not recorded which). The CDR3 DNA reads as TGTGCCAGCTCACCACCGTTCCTGAACACTGAAGCTTTCTTT. Residues: CASSPPFLNTEAFF.